The present entry profiles one T cell receptor (beta chain) with its context. Each diagnosis drew on symptoms, thyroxine, TRAb, thyroid ultrasound and orbital computed tomography findings. Researchers took RNA transcripts and amplified the TCR beta CDR3 regions from them. In the first-round RT-PCR of the TCR CDR3, the HTBI primer set was used. TCRdb ran MiXCR on the multiplex PCR reads and lists one entry per CDR3 protein. Found here are about 510,000 distinct CDR3 sequences, about 14% of them singletons; the top ten hold around 14%. This CDR3 has 16 residues. V lost 4 bases to trimming and J lost 5 bases; unmatched junction nucleotides: 11. Germline V CDR1 and CDR2: DFQATT, SNEGSKA (reference sequence). The entry originates in a study of T cells in Graves' hyperthyroidism and ophthalmopathy.

V usage is TRBV20-1 and J usage is TRBJ2-5, with 12 nucleotides matching TRBD2. Specimen: blood. This receptor was obtained from a woman in her thirties or forties with Graves' hyperthyroidism. The CDR3 is CSATPILAGGWETQYF. The CDR3 DNA sequence: TGCAGTGCTACCCCCATACTAGCGGGAGGATGGGAGACCCAGTACTTC.